This T cell receptor beta chain appears in the sequencing data of a study of cytotoxic CD8 clonotypes in ibrutinib-treated CLL (dated by TCRdb to about 2021). Regarding the complete study: In this cohort, 15 patients were treatment-naive and 11 to 12 were relapsed/refractory, while roughly 18 had unmutated IGHV. Cryopreserved peripheral blood mononuclear cells were obtained prior to treatment, at the time of response, and at either disease progression or sustained remission. Every remission and progressive disease sample was obtained while ibrutinib was still being received by the patients. An average of around 260,000 productive templates and 80,000 to 100,000 productive rearrangements was obtained per sample. Longitudinal samples were available for about 30% of the roughly 86 trial participants. Samples at response were collected after a median of about 11 months of treatment, with a range of about 6 to 40 months. Partial responses were observed in 24 patients and complete responses in 2; after a median follow-up of about 69 months, remission was maintained in some 14 patients and progression was observed in some twelve. Overall results and qualifications from the work: At ibrutinib response clonality went up, during sustained remission it held steady, and at progression it dropped back toward baseline. Public clonotypes were rare and either shrank or stayed stable during treatment, and the rise in clonality at ibrutinib response reflected expansion of private clonotypes. Baseline clonality exceeded that of age-matched healthy donors and correlated strongly with circulating CD8+ T-cell counts. Sampling times were not matched between sustained-remission and progressing patients, and lymph node repertoires were not studied.

Turning to this clone: Its target antigen remains unknown. No base quality information exists; no much larger clone differs at one position.

The time point label, as the study defines it: about twelve months on ibrutinib. Roughly 2.2 micrograms of genomic DNA were extracted from cryopreserved PBMCs for TCR beta library preparation. Longitudinal blood samples from CLL patients on ibrutinib monotherapy underwent high-throughput TCR beta sequencing. The patients took part in an open-label, single-center phase 2 trial of ibrutinib monotherapy. CDR1 and CDR2 (GTSNPN, SVGIG) derive from the germline V gene (reference sequence). The CDR3 sequence holds 12 residues, the cysteine and phenylalanine included. Only the CDR3 DNA is retained, 36 bases long and in frame from the first base. Compared with germline, V lacks 1 base and J lacks 3 bases; bases without a gene match: 0. The goal of deep resolution MiSeq sequencing was a depth between 1 in 1 million and 1 in 200,000 T cells, and coverage averaged 10x per clonotype. The immunoSEQ hsTCRB Kit was used to generate TCR beta libraries. In the paper's pipeline: ImmunoSEQ Data Assistant and ImmunoSEQ Analyzer were used for data analysis, and V, D and J genes were assigned according to IMGT definitions. Clonality, which ranges from 0 to 1, was calculated as one minus the normalized Shannon entropy of productive rearrangement frequencies. Only overrepresented clonotypes making up at least 0.05% of the repertoire of each patient were included in the public clonotype analysis. Some twelve age-matched healthy donor repertoires from immuneACCESS were used as controls for clonality. TCRdb provides this immuneACCESS table in a form limited to in-frame rearrangements. Some clones are lacking; in checked studies, under half of them reflect an unresolved V gene, and why the rest are absent is not known. The V and J calls and the clone size are those of that table, but D and trimming were determined from the DNA. The sample profile shows around 140,000 clones; around three quarters of them were found once. Around 30% of the sample is held by the ten biggest clonotypes.

The chain uses TRBV30 and TRBJ2-7, with TRBD1 matching 7 junction bases. The TCR sequence derives from a human donor with chronic lymphocytic leukemia. The sample here was PBMCs, taken after 12 months of ibrutinib treatment. Read as DNA, the sequence is TGTGCCTGGAGTGGGACAGGCTACGAGCAGTACTTC. Its protein is CAWSGTGYEQYF. Beyond the CDR3, the reference TRBV30 and TRBJ2-7 genes provide the residues; the full variable domain reads: SQTIHQWPATLVQPVGSPLSLECTVEGTSNPNLYWYRQAAGRGLQLLFYSVGIGQISSEVPQNLSASRPQDRQFILSSKKLLLSDSGFYLCAWSGTGYEQYFGPGTRLTVT.